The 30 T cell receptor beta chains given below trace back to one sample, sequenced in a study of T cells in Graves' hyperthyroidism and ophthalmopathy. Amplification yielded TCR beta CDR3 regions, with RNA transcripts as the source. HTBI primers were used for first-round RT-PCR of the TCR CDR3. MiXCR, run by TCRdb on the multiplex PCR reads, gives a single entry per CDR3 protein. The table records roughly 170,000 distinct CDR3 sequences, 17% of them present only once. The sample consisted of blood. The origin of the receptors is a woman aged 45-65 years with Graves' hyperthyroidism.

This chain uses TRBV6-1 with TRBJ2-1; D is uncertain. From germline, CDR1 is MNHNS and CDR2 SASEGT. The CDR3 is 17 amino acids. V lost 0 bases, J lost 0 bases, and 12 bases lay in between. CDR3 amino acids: CASSEARPALSYNEQFF. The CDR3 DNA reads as TGTGCCAGCAGTGAAGCGAGACCAGCCCTCTCCTACAATGAGCAGTTCTTC.

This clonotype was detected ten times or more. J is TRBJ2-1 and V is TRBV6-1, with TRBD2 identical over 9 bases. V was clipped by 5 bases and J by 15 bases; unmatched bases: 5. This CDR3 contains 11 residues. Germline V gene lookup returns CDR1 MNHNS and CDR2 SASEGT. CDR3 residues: CASSLAGVLFF. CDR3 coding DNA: TGTGCCAGCAGTTTAGCGGGGGTTCTGTTCTTC.

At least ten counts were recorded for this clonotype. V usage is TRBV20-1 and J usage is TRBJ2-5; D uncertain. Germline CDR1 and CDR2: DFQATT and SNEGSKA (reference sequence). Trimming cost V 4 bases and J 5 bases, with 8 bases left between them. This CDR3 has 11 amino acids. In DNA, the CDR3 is TGCAGTGCTACCTACGGGGAGACCCAGTACTTC. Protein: CSATYGETQYF.

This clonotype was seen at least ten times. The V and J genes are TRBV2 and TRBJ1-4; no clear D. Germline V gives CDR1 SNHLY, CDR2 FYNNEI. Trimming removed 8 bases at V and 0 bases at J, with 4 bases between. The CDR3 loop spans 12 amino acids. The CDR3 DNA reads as TGTGCCAGCTCGACAACTAATGAAAAACTGTTTTTT. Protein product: CASSTTNEKLFF.

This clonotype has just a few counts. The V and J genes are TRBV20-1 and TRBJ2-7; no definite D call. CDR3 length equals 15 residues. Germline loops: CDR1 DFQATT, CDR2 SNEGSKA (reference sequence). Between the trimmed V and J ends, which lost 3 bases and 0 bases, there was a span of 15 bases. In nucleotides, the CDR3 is TGCAGTGCTAGTAATCCCCCCAGGTCCTCCTACGAGCAGTACTTC. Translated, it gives CSASNPPRSSYEQYF.

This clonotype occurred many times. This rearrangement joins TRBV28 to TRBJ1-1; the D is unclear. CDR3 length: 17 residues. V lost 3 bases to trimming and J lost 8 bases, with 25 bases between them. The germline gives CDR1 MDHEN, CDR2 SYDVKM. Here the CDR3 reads CASSFRIHNQPSKEAFF. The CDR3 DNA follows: TGTGCCAGCAGTTTCCGCATCCACAACCAGCCATCTAAAGAAGCTTTCTTT.

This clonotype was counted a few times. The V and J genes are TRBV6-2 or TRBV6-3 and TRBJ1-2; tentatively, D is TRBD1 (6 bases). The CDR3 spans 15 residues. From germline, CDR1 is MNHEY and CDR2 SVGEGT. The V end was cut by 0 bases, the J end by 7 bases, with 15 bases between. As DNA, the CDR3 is TGTGCCAGCAGTTACTCCTTAGGGGGGGGGTCTGGCTACACCTTC. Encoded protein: CASSYSLGGGSGYTF.

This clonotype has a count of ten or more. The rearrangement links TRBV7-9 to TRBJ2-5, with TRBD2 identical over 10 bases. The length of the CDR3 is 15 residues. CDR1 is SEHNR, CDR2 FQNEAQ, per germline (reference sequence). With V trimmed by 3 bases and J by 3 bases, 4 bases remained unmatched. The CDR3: CASSLVAGGKETQYF. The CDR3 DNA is TGTGCCAGCAGCTTGGTAGCGGGGGGTAAAGAGACCCAGTACTTC.

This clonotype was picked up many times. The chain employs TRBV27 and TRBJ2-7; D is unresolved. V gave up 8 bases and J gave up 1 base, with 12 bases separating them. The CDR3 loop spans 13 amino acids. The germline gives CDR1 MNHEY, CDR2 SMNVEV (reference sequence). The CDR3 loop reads CASRARPSYEQYF. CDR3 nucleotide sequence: TGTGCCAGCCGGGCCAGGCCTTCCTACGAGCAGTACTTC.

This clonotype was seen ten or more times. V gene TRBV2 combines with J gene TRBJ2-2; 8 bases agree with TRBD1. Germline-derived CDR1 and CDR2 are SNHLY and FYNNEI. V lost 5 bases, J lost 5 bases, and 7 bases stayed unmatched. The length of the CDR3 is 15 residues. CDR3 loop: CASSLDRDGTGELFF. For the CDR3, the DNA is TGTGCCAGCAGTCTGGACAGGGATGGGACCGGGGAGCTGTTTTTT.

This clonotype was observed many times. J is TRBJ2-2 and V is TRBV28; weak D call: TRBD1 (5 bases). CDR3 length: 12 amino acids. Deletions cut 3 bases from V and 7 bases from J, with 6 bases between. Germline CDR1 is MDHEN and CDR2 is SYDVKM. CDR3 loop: CASSFQGGELFF. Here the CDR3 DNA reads TGTGCCAGCAGTTTCCAGGGCGGGGAGCTGTTTTTT.

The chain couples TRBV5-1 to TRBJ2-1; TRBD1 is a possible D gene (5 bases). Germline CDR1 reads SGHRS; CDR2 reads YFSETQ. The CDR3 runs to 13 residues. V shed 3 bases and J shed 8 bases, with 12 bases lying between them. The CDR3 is CASSSAWGDEQFF. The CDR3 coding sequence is TGCGCCAGCAGCTCCGCCTGGGGCGATGAGCAGTTCTTC.

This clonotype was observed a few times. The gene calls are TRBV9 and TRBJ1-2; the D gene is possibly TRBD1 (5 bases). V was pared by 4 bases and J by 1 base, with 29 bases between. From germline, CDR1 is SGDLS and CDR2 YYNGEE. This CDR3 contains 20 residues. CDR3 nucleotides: TGTGCCAGCAGCTCGGACCCTTCCCGGGACGGGACTACATTTAACTATGGCTACACCTTC. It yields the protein CASSSDPSRDGTTFNYGYTF.

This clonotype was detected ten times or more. CDR3 residues: CASSNRHRDSGANVLTF. The CDR3 region has the DNA TGTGCCAGCAGCAATAGACACAGGGACTCTGGGGCCAACGTCCTGACTTTC. This chain links TRBV11-2 with TRBJ2-6; D is possibly TRBD1 (6 bases). The germline gives CDR1 SGHAT, CDR2 FQNNGV. Trimming stripped 5 bases from V and 0 bases from J, with 14 bases between. The CDR3 has 17 amino acids.

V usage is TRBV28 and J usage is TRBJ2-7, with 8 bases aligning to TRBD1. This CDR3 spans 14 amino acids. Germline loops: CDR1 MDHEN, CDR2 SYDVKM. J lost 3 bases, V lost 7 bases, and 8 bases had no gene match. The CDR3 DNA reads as TGTGCCAGCACGACAGGGGTATCCAACTACGAGCAGTACTTC. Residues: CASTTGVSNYEQYF.

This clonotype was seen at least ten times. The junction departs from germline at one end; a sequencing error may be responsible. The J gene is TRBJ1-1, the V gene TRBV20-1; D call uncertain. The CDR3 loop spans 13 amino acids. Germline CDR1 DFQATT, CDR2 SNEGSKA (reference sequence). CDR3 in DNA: TGCAATGCTAGTAAACGGATGAACACTGAAGCTTTCTTT. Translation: CNASKRMNTEAFF.

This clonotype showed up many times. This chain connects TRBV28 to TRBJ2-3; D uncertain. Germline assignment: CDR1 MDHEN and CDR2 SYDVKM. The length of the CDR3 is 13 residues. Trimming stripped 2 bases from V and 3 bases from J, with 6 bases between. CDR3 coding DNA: TGTGCCAGCAGTTTACGGCAGACAGATACGCAGTATTTT. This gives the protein CASSLRQTDTQYF.

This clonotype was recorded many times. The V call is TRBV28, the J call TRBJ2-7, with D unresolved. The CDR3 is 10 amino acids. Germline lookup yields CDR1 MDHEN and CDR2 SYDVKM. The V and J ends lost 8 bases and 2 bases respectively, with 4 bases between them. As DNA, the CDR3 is TGTGCCAGCGGAACCTACGAGCAGTACTTC. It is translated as CASGTYEQYF.

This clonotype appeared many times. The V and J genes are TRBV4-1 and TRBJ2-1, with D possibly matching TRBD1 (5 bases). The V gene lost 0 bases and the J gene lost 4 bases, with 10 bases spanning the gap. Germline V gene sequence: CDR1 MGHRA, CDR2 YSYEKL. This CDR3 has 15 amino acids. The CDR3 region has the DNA TGCGCCAGCAGCCAAGAGGGGCGGCATTACAATGAGCAGTTCTTC. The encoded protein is CASSQEGRHYNEQFF.

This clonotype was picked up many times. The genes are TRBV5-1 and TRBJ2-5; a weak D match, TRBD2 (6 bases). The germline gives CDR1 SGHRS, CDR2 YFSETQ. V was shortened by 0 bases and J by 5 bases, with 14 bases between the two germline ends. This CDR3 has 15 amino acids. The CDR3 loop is CASSLAARGRETQYF. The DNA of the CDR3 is TGCGCCAGCAGCTTGGCGGCGCGGGGTCGGGAGACCCAGTACTTC.

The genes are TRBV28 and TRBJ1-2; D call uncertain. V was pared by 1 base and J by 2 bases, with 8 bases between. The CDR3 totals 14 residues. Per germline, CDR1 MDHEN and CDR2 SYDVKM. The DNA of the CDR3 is TGTGCCAGCAGTTTATCAGCGTCAAACTATGGCTACACCTTC. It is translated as CASSLSASNYGYTF.

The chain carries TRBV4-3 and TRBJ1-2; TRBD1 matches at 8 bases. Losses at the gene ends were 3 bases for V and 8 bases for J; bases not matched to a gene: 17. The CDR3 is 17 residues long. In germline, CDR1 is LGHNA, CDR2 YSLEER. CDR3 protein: CASSQRQGALGSRGYTF. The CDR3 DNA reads TGCGCCAGCAGCCAGCGGCAGGGGGCGCTGGGAAGTCGCGGCTACACCTTC.

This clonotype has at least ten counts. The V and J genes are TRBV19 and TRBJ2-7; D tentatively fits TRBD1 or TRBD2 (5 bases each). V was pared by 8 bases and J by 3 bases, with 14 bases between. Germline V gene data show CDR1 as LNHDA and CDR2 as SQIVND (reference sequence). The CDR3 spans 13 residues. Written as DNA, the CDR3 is TGTGCCAGTCGTGGGGACCGACTCTACGAGCAGTACTTC. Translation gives CASRGDRLYEQYF.

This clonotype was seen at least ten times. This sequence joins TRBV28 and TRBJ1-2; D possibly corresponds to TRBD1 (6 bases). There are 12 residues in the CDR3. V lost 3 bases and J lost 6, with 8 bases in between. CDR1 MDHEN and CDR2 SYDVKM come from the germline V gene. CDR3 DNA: TGTGCCAGCAGTTTGTCAGGGGATGGCTACACCTTC. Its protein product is CASSLSGDGYTF.

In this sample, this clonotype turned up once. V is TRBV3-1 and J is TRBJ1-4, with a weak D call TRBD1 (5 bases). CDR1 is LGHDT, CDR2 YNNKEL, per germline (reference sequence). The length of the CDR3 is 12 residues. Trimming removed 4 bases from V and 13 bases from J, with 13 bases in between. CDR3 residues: CASSPLQGGLFF. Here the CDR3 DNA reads TGTGCCAGCAGCCCTCTGCAGGGAGGACTGTTTTTT.

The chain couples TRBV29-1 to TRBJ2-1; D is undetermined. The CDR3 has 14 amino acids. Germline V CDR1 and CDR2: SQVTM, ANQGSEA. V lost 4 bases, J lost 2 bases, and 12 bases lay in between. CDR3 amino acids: CSVVVLSAYNEQFF. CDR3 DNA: TGCAGCGTTGTTGTACTCAGTGCCTACAATGAGCAGTTCTTC.

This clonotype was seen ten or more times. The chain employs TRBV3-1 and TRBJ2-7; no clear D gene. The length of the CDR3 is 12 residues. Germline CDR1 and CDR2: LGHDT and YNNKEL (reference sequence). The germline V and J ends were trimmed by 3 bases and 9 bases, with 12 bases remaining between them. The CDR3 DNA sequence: TGTGCCAGCAGCCAGACTGTTGGTGGGCAGTACTTC. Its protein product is CASSQTVGGQYF.

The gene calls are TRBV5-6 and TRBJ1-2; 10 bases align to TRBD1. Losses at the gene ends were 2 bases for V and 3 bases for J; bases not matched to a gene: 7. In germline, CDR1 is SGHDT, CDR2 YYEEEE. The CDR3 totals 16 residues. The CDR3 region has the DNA TGTGCCAGCAGCTTTGCTCGACAGGGGGCCTACTATGGCTACACCTTC. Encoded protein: CASSFARQGAYYGYTF.

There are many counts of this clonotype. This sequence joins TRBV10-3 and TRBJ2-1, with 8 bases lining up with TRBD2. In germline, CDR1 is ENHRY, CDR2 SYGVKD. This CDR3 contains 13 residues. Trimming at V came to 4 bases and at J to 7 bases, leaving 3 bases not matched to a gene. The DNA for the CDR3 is TGTGCCATCAGTGTCGGGAGGGCAAATGAGCAGTTCTTC. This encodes CAISVGRANEQFF.

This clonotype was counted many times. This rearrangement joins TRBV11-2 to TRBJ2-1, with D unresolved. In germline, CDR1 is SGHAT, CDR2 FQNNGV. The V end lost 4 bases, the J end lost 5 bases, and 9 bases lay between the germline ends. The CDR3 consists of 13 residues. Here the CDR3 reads CASSSPGNNEQFF. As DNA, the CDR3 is TGTGCCAGCAGCTCCCCTGGGAACAATGAGCAGTTCTTC.